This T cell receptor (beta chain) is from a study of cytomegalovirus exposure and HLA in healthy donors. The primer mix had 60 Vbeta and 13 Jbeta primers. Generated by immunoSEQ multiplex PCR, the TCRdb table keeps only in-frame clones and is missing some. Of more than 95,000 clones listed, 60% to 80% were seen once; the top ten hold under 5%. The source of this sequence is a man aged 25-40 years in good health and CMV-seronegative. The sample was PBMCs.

The CDR3 region has the DNA TGCGCCAGCAGCTCCGGCACTGAAGCTTTCTTT. Translated: CASSSGTEAFF. V and J are TRBV4-1 and TRBJ1-1; D not certain. The CDR3 has 11 residues. The ends were cut back, 5 bases at V and 4 bases at J, with 5 bases in the middle. Germline CDR1 and CDR2: MGHRA and YSYEKL.